This T cell receptor beta chain was recorded in a study of a mutant IDH1 vaccine in newly diagnosed glioma. Some clones are missing from TCRdb's copy, which holds only in-frame ones; the method was immunoSEQ multiplex PCR. Of 50,000 or so clones listed, just over 85% are singletons. Time point indicated: baseline, week 1 (first vaccination visit). Regarding treatment: pre-vaccination baseline after standard-of-care therapy. CDR3 size: 14 residues. The source material was PBMCs, sampled from a glioma patient treated with radiotherapy, temozolomide or both. The TCR comes from a man aged 35 to 55 with glioma. The rearrangement uses TRBV21-1 and TRBJ2-5; TRBD2, the table's D call, lacks a check against the DNA. TRBV21-1 is a known pseudogene. The CDR3 DNA sequence: TGTGCCAGCAGCAAAGGTTCCGGGGAAGAGACCCAGTACTTC. Translated: CASSKGSGEETQYF.